Below, 13 T cell receptor beta chains from the same sample are listed, as sequenced in a study of OX40 agonist ivuxolimab in advanced cancers. Using immunoSEQ multiplex PCR, the repertoire was profiled, and TCRdb retains in-frame clones only, with some absent. The sample lists 65,000 to 90,000 clones, roughly 90% seen once, with about 8.3% in the top ten. The specimen was CD4+ or CD8+ T cells sorted from blood, collected in a trial of the OX40 agonist ivuxolimab. These receptors came from an adult with an advanced solid tumor such as melanoma, head and neck, liver or kidney cancer.

The J gene is TRBJ1-2, the V gene TRBV4-1; 7 nucleotides align to TRBD1. This CDR3 contains 15 residues. Germline V gene sequence: CDR1 MGHRA, CDR2 YSYEKL. The V and J ends lost 1 base and 3 bases, in that order; junction bases with no gene match: 5. This chain's CDR3 is CASSQVGGGDYGYTF. DNA for the CDR3: TGCGCCAGCAGCCAAGTGGGAGGGGGCGACTATGGCTACACCTTC.

This rearrangement joins TRBV7-9 to TRBJ2-2; TRBD1 matches at 10 bases. The CDR3 runs to 17 residues. The ends lost 5 bases at V and 5 bases at J; junction bases unmatched: 11. Germline V lookup: CDR1 SEHNR, CDR2 FQNEAQ (reference sequence). The CDR3, as DNA: TGTGCCAGCAGCCCCCCACGTGGGACAGGGGTAACCGGGGAGCTGTTTTTT. It yields the protein CASSPPRGTGVTGELFF.

The gene calls are TRBV9 and TRBJ2-5, with D perhaps given as TRBD1 or TRBD2 (7 bases each). V lost 4 bases, J lost 6 bases, and 16 bases lay in between. The CDR3 sequence is 14 residues long. Germline V gene lookup returns CDR1 SGDLS and CDR2 YYNGEE. CDR3 bases: TGTGCCAGCAGCCCTCAGGGGGGGGAGCAGACCCAGTACTTC. Translation: CASSPQGGEQTQYF.

The chain carries TRBV11-2 and TRBJ2-3, with 7 bases fitting TRBD1. The V gene end was trimmed by 7 bases and the J gene end by 3 bases; junction bases not matched to a gene: 13. The germline V gene encodes CDR1 SGHAT and CDR2 FQNNGV. The CDR3 runs 16 residues. The DNA of the CDR3 is TGTGCCAGCAACCCTACCCCCGGGACAGTAACAGATACGCAGTATTTT. The encoded protein is CASNPTPGTVTDTQYF.

This rearrangement joins TRBV10-1 to TRBJ2-2; D possibly matches TRBD1 or TRBD2 (6 bases each). V was clipped by 6 bases and J by 3 bases, with 11 bases between them. CDR1 is WNHNN and CDR2 is SYGVQD in the germline V gene (reference sequence). The CDR3 is 14 amino acids. The CDR3: CASSPGAHTGELFF. CDR3 in DNA: TGCGCCAGCAGCCCGGGGGCTCACACCGGGGAGCTGTTTTTT.

The V gene is TRBV4-3, the J gene TRBJ2-7; possibly TRBD1 for D (6 bases). The V end lost 1 base, the J end lost 6 bases, and 13 bases lay between the germline ends. This CDR3 has 14 amino acids. CDR1 and CDR2 from the germline V gene are LGHNA and YSLEER. CDR3 loop: CASSQATGGSEQYF. Here the CDR3 DNA reads TGCGCCAGCAGCCAAGCGACAGGCGGCTCCGAGCAGTACTTC.

The chain couples TRBV5-4 to TRBJ2-7; D possibly corresponds to TRBD1 (5 bases). CDR3 length equals 13 residues. The V end was cut by 4 bases, the J end by 3 bases, with 11 bases between. Germline CDR1 and CDR2: SGHNT and YYREEE (reference sequence). The CDR3 nucleotides are TGTGCCAGCAGCCTGGACACGTACTACGAGCAGTACTTC. It yields the protein CASSLDTYYEQYF.

The chain has TRBV11-2 and TRBJ2-1; D perhaps matches TRBD2 (6 bases). Deletions cut 6 bases from V and 7 bases from J, with 10 bases between. The germline CDR1 and CDR2 sequences are SGHAT and FQNNGV. CDR3 length: 12 residues. Here the CDR3 DNA reads TGTGCCAGCAGTGGGGGGTGGAATGAGCAGTTCTTC. Protein sequence: CASSGGWNEQFF.

The DNA of the CDR3 is TGTGCCAGCAGTGCGGATAGCGGGGAGGCAGATACGCAGTATTTT. Translated: CASSADSGEADTQYF. The V call is TRBV6-1, the J call TRBJ2-3; 8 bases are a match to TRBD2. CDR1 and CDR2 (germline): MNHNS, SASEGT. With 4 bases clipped from V and 4 bases from J, the junction kept 7 bases outside the gene matches. The CDR3 is 15 amino acids.

The rearrangement links TRBV27 to TRBJ2-7; the D gene could be TRBD1 or TRBD2 (6 bases each). There are 15 residues in the CDR3. CDR1 MNHEY and CDR2 SMNVEV come from the germline V gene (reference sequence). Trimming removed 6 bases from V and 2 bases from J, with 17 bases in between. CDR3 residues: CASSWGAPSTYEQYF. The DNA of the CDR3 is TGTGCCAGCAGCTGGGGGGCTCCCTCCACCTACGAGCAGTACTTC.

The rearrangement joins TRBV27 to TRBJ1-1; D ambiguous. Germline lookup yields CDR1 MNHEY and CDR2 SMNVEV (reference sequence). Trimming left V 4 bases short and J 5 bases short, with 11 bases between. The CDR3 is made up of 13 amino acids. CDR3 coding DNA: TGTGCCAGCAGTTACGGGAGTAGGACTGAAGCTTTCTTT. Amino acid sequence: CASSYGSRTEAFF.

This clone came up once. The rearrangement joins TRBV29-1 to TRBJ1-2; D uncertain. Between the trimmed V and J ends, which lost 0 bases and 5 bases, there was a span of 16 bases. Germline loops: CDR1 SQVTM, CDR2 ANQGSEA. CDR3 size: 15 residues. CDR3 sequence: CSVEDQGSGFYGYTF. The CDR3 region has the DNA TGCAGCGTTGAAGATCAAGGGAGCGGATTTTATGGCTACACCTTC.

The chain uses TRBV4-1 and TRBJ1-5; D not certain. The germline CDR1 and CDR2 sequences are MGHRA and YSYEKL. V was shortened by 1 base and J by 7 bases, with 14 bases between the two germline ends. This CDR3 is built from 15 residues. The CDR3: CASSQGPGSEQPQHF. Here the CDR3 DNA reads TGCGCCAGCAGCCAAGGCCCGGGGTCGGAACAGCCCCAGCATTTT.